This paragraph reports one T cell receptor (beta chain). In TCRdb, the RT-PCR reads were re-called with MiXCR into one record per CDR3 protein. The sample lists approximately 200,000 distinct CDR3 sequences, around two fifths occurring once. The sample is drawn from a study of patients and donors after allogeneic stem cell transplantation. V dropped 0 bases and J dropped 0 bases, with 9 bases sitting between them. This CDR3 has 15 amino acids. From germline, CDR1 is MNHEY and CDR2 SMNVEV (reference sequence). The source is a human donor who was either an allogeneic HSCT recipient or a stem cell or donor lymphocyte infusion donor (not recorded which). It is not recorded whose cells these are; they may come from a transplant donor. The chain employs TRBV27 and TRBJ2-7; a weak D match, TRBD1 (6 bases). Sequences were obtained from blood, either unsorted or a sorted T cell fraction (not recorded which). The CDR3 DNA reads as TGTGCCAGCAGTTTATCTACAGGGCTCTCCTACGAGCAGTACTTC. Translation gives CASSLSTGLSYEQYF.